This entry describes one TCR beta chain. These data are taken from a study of blood T cell repertoires in COVID-19. Looking at the study overall: Sites in the United States, Italy and Spain provided acute and convalescent COVID-19 samples. PBMCs, B-cell-depleted T cells, or T cells were the source of the cDNA or gDNA that made up the material.

As handled by the study authors: Estimation of nucleated cell counts relied on the amplification of reference gene primers. Produced via immunoSEQ multiplex PCR; TCRdb's table is partial and in-frame only. That table gives V, J and clone size, and the DNA gave D and trimming. This table has some 65,000 clones, around 80% appearing once. Germline assignment: CDR1 MNHEY and CDR2 SVGAGI. V was trimmed by 0 bases and J by 7 bases, leaving 19 bases between them. CDR3 length: 16 residues. The sequence derives from a human donor in a cohort sampled during active COVID-19. The V gene is TRBV6-5, the J gene TRBJ2-7, with a weak D call TRBD1 (6 bases). The material sequenced was peripheral blood. The CDR3 nucleotides read TGTGCCAGCAGTTACTCGTGGGGGCGATCTTTGGGGGAGCAGTACTTC. This gives the protein CASSYSWGRSLGEQYF.